These 2 T cell receptor beta chains were sequenced from one sample in a study of blood T cell repertoires in COVID-19. Method: immunoSEQ multiplex PCR; TCRdb's copy keeps in-frame clones and lacks some. The sample contains 250,000 to 400,000 clones, more than 70% of which appear only once. The specimen sequenced was PBMCs or T cells enriched from blood (not recorded which). Every receptor here comes from a woman between 25 and 40 years old who had recovered from COVID-19.

This chain links TRBV3-1 (or the pseudogene TRBV3-2) with TRBJ2-1, with TRBD2 matching 8 bases. The germline V gene encodes CDR1 LGHDT and CDR2 YNNKEL (reference sequence). CDR3 length: 14 amino acids. With 4 bases clipped from V and 5 bases from J, the junction kept 4 bases outside the gene matches. CDR3 bases: TGTGCCAGCAGCCGCGGGGGGAACGACAATGAGCAGTTCTTC. Its translation is CASSRGGNDNEQFF.

Written as DNA, the CDR3 is TGTGCCAGCAGTGAATGGGACAGGGGGCAGGGGAACATTCAGTACTTC. Amino acid sequence: CASSEWDRGQGNIQYF. The gene calls are TRBV2 and TRBJ2-4; 12 nucleotides align to TRBD1. Germline CDR1 and CDR2: SNHLY and FYNNEI. V lost 2 bases, J lost 7 bases, and 6 bases stayed unmatched. CDR3 length equals 16 residues.